These T cell receptor beta chains were read from a single sample in a study of T cells in Graves' hyperthyroidism and ophthalmopathy. TCRdb re-called the multiplex PCR reads through MiXCR, storing one row per CDR3 protein. The table has approximately 560,000 distinct CDR3 sequences, about a sixth seen once. The sample taken for sequencing was blood. All receptors derive from a woman aged 25 to 39 with Graves' hyperthyroidism. Both conserved end residues are part of each CDR3. A D gene is named only where the DNA matches it firmly. Rows give clone size only sometimes, using once, few, many, or a class for an expanded clone.

>TRBV12-3/TRBV12-4|TRBD1|TRBJ2-7|many|14
TGTGCCAGCAGTTTCCGACAGGGCCAATACGAGCAGTACTTC
CASSFRQGQYEQYF
>TRBV3-1|-|TRBJ2-2|many|15
TGTGCCAGCAGCCAGGCTAGCGCGAACACCGGGGAGCTGTTTTTT
CASSQASANTGELFF
>TRBV6-5|TRBD1|TRBJ1-1|many|15
TGTGCCAGCAGTTACAGGGGACAGAAAAACACTGAAGCTTTCTTT
CASSYRGQKNTEAFF
>TRBV20-1|-|TRBJ2-3|-|14
TGCAGTGCTGGCCTGCTCCCCGGCACAGATACGCAGTATTTT
CSAGLLPGTDTQYF
>TRBV11-2|-|TRBJ2-7|many|16
TGTGCCAGCAGCTGGGGGGAGAGCGCTTCTCGGGACGAGCAGTACTTC
CASSWGESASRDEQYF
>TRBV2|-|TRBJ2-1|many|12
TGTGCCAGCAGTGAAGCGGAACTAGAGGGGTTCTTC
CASSEAELEGFF
>TRBV10-3|TRBD1|TRBJ1-2|many|14
TGTGCCACCCTAAGACAGGGGGATAACTATGGCTACACCTTC
CATLRQGDNYGYTF
>TRBV20-1|TRBD1|TRBJ2-1|-|13
TGCAGTGCTAGCGGGACAGAATACAATGAGCAGTTCTTC
CSASGTEYNEQFF
>TRBV2|-|TRBJ1-1|many|13
TGTGCCAGCAGCTACACTGGGCGCCCCGAAGCTTTCTTT
CASSYTGRPEAFF
>TRBV5-1|TRBD1|TRBJ2-5|many|15
TGCGCCAGCAGCTTGCTCGGGACAGGCCAAGAGACCCAGTACTTC
CASSLLGTGQETQYF
>TRBV11-1|-|TRBJ2-6|few|13
TGTGCCAGCGGGGATTCTGGGGCCAACGTCCTGACTTTC
CASGDSGANVLTF
>TRBV9|-|TRBJ1-1|few|15
TGTGCCAGCAGCGATAGTCCCCTGGCGAACACTGAAGCTTTCTTT
CASSDSPLANTEAFF
>TRBV20-1|-|TRBJ2-5|-|12
TGCAGTGCTGTTCCGGGGGTGGAGACCCAGTACTTC
CSAVPGVETQYF
>TRBV20-1|TRBD2|TRBJ2-5|many|15
TGCAGTGCTAGAGAAGGGACTAGCGGGAGCGAGACCCAGTACTTC
CSAREGTSGSETQYF
>TRBV10-3|TRBD1|TRBJ2-7|-|14
TGTGCCATCAAAGAACCGGGACAGGGCCACGAGCAGTACTTC
CAIKEPGQGHEQYF
>TRBV10-3|TRBD2|TRBJ2-1|few|13
TGTGCCATCGGCCATGGCGGGAGAGATGAGCAGTTCTTC
CAIGHGGRDEQFF
>TRBV6-1|TRBD2|TRBJ2-7|many|14
TGTGCCAGCGCCCGGGACTATAGCTCCTACGAGCAGTACTTC
CASARDYSSYEQYF
>TRBV20-1|-|TRBJ2-1|few|13
TGCAGTGCTAGAGATCCCGGGGTCTATGAGCAGTTCTTC
CSARDPGVYEQFF
>TRBV5-1|-|TRBJ2-4|-|14
TGCGCCAGCAGCCTCGGGGCAGGCTTTGTGATTCAGTACTTC
CASSLGAGFVIQYF
>TRBV2|-|TRBJ1-4|few|15
TGTGCCAGCAGTGAAGTCATGGCAGGGCATGAAAAACTGTTTTTT
CASSEVMAGHEKLFF
>TRBV6-2/TRBV6-3|-|TRBJ1-4|-|12
TGTGCCAGCAGTTGGGGCCCCGAAAAACTGTTTTTT
CASSWGPEKLFF
>TRBV27|TRBD1|TRBJ2-7|few|13
TGTGCCAGCCAACAGGGGGCCTTCTACGAGCAGTACTTC
CASQQGAFYEQYF
>TRBV28|-|TRBJ1-1|many|14
TGTGCCAGCAGTTCCTCGGGGGGGAGGTCTGAAGCTTTCTTT
CASSSSGGRSEAFF
>TRBV13|-|TRBJ2-5|many|13
TGTGCCAGCAGCCGACAGACTCAAGAGACCCAGTACTTC
CASSRQTQETQYF
>TRBV18|TRBD1|TRBJ1-2|few|16
TGTGCCAGCTCAGCGACGGCGGACAGGTTAAACTATGGCTACACCTTC
CASSATADRLNYGYTF
>TRBV6-1|TRBD1|TRBJ2-1|-|15
TGTGCCAGCAGTGAAGCTTACAGGGGTTGGGATGAGCAGTTCTTC
CASSEAYRGWDEQFF
>TRBV28|-|TRBJ1-5|many|13
TGTGCCAGCAGTTTAAGTGGAGGTCAGCCCCAGCATTTT
CASSLSGGQPQHF
>TRBV30|-|TRBJ1-1|few|13
TGTGCCTGGAGTCAGACAGGACGGACTGAAGCTTTCTTT
CAWSQTGRTEAFF
>TRBV12-3/TRBV12-4|-|TRBJ2-2|many|15
TGTGCCAGCAGTTTCTGGGGGAAAGACACCGGGGAGCTGTTTTTT
CASSFWGKDTGELFF
>TRBV29-1|TRBD1|TRBJ1-2|few|13
TGCAGCGTTATGATGGGGGACAGGGATGGCTACACCTTC
CSVMMGDRDGYTF
>TRBV20-1|TRBD2|TRBJ2-7|many|14
TGCAGTGCTCTCGGACTAGCGCTTACCTACGAGCAGTACTTC
CSALGLALTYEQYF
>TRBV18|-|TRBJ2-7|many|15
TGTGCCAGCTCACCCAGCTGGCAGACCTCCGACGAGCAGTACTTC
CASSPSWQTSDEQYF
>TRBV6-5|-|TRBJ2-3|few|15
TGTGCCAGCAGTTACTCGCAGGGCCGGGCAGATACGCAGTATTTT
CASSYSQGRADTQYF
>TRBV30|-|TRBJ1-4|many|14
TGTGCCTGGAGTGACAGAGCAACTAATGAAAAACTGTTTTTT
CAWSDRATNEKLFF
>TRBV12-3/TRBV12-4|TRBD1|TRBJ2-7|many|13
TGTGCCAGCAGTTTCCAGGGGGTCTACGAGCAGTACTTC
CASSFQGVYEQYF
>TRBV20-1|-|TRBJ1-4|many|13
TGCAGTGCTAGAGATTGGTCGAATGAAAAACTGTTTTTT
CSARDWSNEKLFF
>TRBV27|-|TRBJ2-7|-|12
TGTGCCGCCCGGGACAACTCCTACGAGCAGTACTTC
CAARDNSYEQYF
>TRBV27|TRBD1|TRBJ2-3|many|13
TGTGCCAGCGCAGGGGGTTTTGCAGATACGCAGTATTTT
CASAGGFADTQYF
>TRBV19|TRBD2|TRBJ2-1|-|18
TGTGCCAGTAGTATCGCTAGCGGGAGGGGTTCGCGGTACAGTGAGCAGTTCTTC
CASSIASGRGSRYSEQFF
>TRBV20-1|TRBD2|TRBJ2-2|many|14
TGCAGTGCTACCCGGGGGGGAAACACCGGGGAGCTGTTTTTT
CSATRGGNTGELFF